These 15 T cell receptor beta chains were all obtained from the same sample, sequenced in a study of T-cell reconstitution after alpha-beta-depleted transplantation in children. Using unique molecular identifiers, the investigators prepared the TCRbeta library. TCRdb re-derived calls from the PCR reads in MiXCR, one entry per CDR3 protein. Of some 250,000 distinct CDR3 sequences in the sample, around 12% were seen once. This material consisted of PBMCs from the stem cell graft donor, taken from the stem cell graft. The receptors shown here come from a human donor who donated a stem cell graft to a child with acute lymphoblastic leukemia.

This clonotype appeared many times. The V and J genes are TRBV10-3 and TRBJ1-6; tentative D call: TRBD1 (6 bases). The CDR3 is 16 amino acids. Germline CDR1 reads ENHRY; CDR2 reads SYGVKD. The V end was cut by 4 bases, the J end by 9 bases, with 19 bases between. The CDR3 coding sequence is TGTGCCATCAGTGGCCAAGGGGGGCCGGGGGGTTCACCCCTCCACTTT. Translation gives CAISGQGGPGGSPLHF.

This clonotype was counted at least ten times. This sequence joins TRBV28 and TRBJ1-1, with a tentative D call TRBD1 (5 bases). The CDR3 is made up of 12 amino acids. The V end was cut by 6 bases, the J end by 10 bases, with 15 bases between. Germline V CDR1 and CDR2: MDHEN, SYDVKM. Here the CDR3 DNA reads TGTGCCAGCAGCACACCGACAGAGCCAGCTTTCTTT. Amino acid sequence: CASSTPTEPAFF.

In its sample, this clonotype was seen many times. The rearrangement uses TRBV20-1 and TRBJ2-7; 7 nucleotides match TRBD2. CDR1 and CDR2 (germline): DFQATT, SNEGSKA (reference sequence). The junction had 8 bases not matched to a gene; V was cut back by 1 base and J by 5 bases. The CDR3 totals 14 residues. CDR3 amino acids: CSARGLGGRDEQYF. CDR3 in DNA: TGCAGTGCTAGAGGCTTGGGGGGGAGGGACGAGCAGTACTTC.

In this sample, this clonotype turned up many times. V usage is TRBV29-1 and J usage is TRBJ1-5; D unclear. CDR3 length equals 13 residues. Trimming removed 6 bases from V and 0 bases from J, with 9 bases in between. In germline, CDR1 is SQVTM, CDR2 ANQGSEA. CDR3 sequence: CSVELNSNQPQHF. In DNA form, the CDR3 reads TGCAGCGTAGAATTGAATAGCAATCAGCCCCAGCATTTT.

This clonotype was picked up many times. The gene calls are TRBV13 and TRBJ2-2, with D tentatively TRBD2 (6 bases). Germline V CDR1 and CDR2: PRHDT, FYEKMQ (reference sequence). This CDR3 is 15 amino acids long. The germline V and J ends were trimmed by 3 bases and 7 bases, with 15 bases remaining between them. This CDR3 reads CASSFPAGQNGELFF. CDR3 in DNA: TGTGCCAGCAGCTTTCCAGCGGGTCAAAACGGGGAGCTGTTTTTT.

The table lists this clonotype with many counts. The chain couples TRBV7-2 to TRBJ2-1; unclear D gene. Germline lookup yields CDR1 SGHTA and CDR2 FQGNSA. Trimming removed 2 bases at V and 0 bases at J, with 5 bases between. The CDR3 is 14 amino acids. CDR3 amino acids: CASSLLDSYNEQFF. CDR3 bases: TGTGCCAGCAGCTTATTAGACTCCTACAATGAGCAGTTCTTC.

This clonotype was seen ten or more times. This chain uses TRBV5-1 with TRBJ2-1; D is perhaps TRBD2 (6 bases). The germline V and J ends were trimmed by 5 bases and 0 bases, with 12 bases remaining between them. The CDR3 is 15 amino acids. Per germline, CDR1 SGHRS and CDR2 YFSETQ. The CDR3 sequence: CASSLAWSSYNEQFF. In nucleotides, the CDR3 is TGCGCCAGCAGTCTAGCGTGGAGCTCCTACAATGAGCAGTTCTTC.

This clonotype was observed many times. This sequence joins TRBV27 and TRBJ1-2; D call uncertain. Trimming removed 2 bases from V and 3 bases from J, with 10 bases in between. This CDR3 has 14 amino acids. The germline CDR1 and CDR2 sequences are MNHEY and SMNVEV (reference sequence). The CDR3 protein is CASSLKGTDYGYTF. The CDR3 region has the DNA TGTGCCAGCAGTTTAAAGGGTACGGACTATGGCTACACCTTC.

The CDR3 loop is CASIHGGTEAFF. CDR3 nucleotide sequence: TGTGCCAGCATCCACGGGGGCACTGAAGCTTTCTTT. This chain joins TRBV28 and TRBJ1-1; D is perhaps TRBD1 (5 bases). The CDR3 contains 12 residues. V shed 7 bases and J shed 4 bases, with 10 bases lying between them. CDR1 is MDHEN, CDR2 SYDVKM, per germline.

This clonotype was detected only a few times. The CDR3 loop reads CATSRLRATYNTEAFF. CDR3 sequence (DNA): TGTGCCACCAGCAGGCTCCGGGCCACCTACAACACTGAAGCTTTCTTT. The V gene is TRBV15, the J gene TRBJ1-1; no clear D. Trimming pared 3 bases from V and 2 bases from J, leaving 16 bases between. Germline CDR1 LNHNV, CDR2 YYDKDF (reference sequence). The CDR3 runs to 16 residues.

In its sample, this clonotype was seen once. This may stem from a read error, because a much larger clone lies one nucleotide away. The rearrangement links TRBV20-1 to TRBJ1-2, with D possibly being TRBD1 (6 bases). Germline V lookup: CDR1 DFQATT, CDR2 SNEGSKA (reference sequence). V was pared by 5 bases and J by 8 bases, with 18 bases between. The CDR3 consists of 13 residues. The CDR3 DNA reads TGCAGTGCTGAACACAGGGCTGGGGGGGGCTACACCTTC. Translated: CSAEHRAGGGYTF.

V gene TRBV5-1 combines with J gene TRBJ2-1; 7 bases map to TRBD1. Trimming cost V 0 bases and J 4 bases; bases outside gene matches: 4. Germline V gene sequence: CDR1 SGHRS, CDR2 YFSETQ. CDR3 length: 15 residues. The CDR3 spells CASSLDRGEYNEQFF. The CDR3 DNA reads as TGCGCCAGCAGCTTGGACAGGGGCGAGTACAATGAGCAGTTCTTC.

This clonotype occurred many times. The chain is built from TRBV11-1 and TRBJ2-1; 7 bases agree with TRBD2. The CDR3 contains 18 residues. Germline CDR1 reads SGHAT; CDR2 reads FQDESV (reference sequence). Unmatched junction bases numbered 15, after V lost 4 bases and J lost 3 bases. The CDR3 is CASSSLSFERGLYNEQFF. DNA for the CDR3: TGTGCCAGCAGCTCCCTCTCTTTCGAGCGGGGACTCTACAATGAGCAGTTCTTC.

Ten or more counts support this clonotype. The chain has TRBV5-1 and TRBJ2-7; 10 bases match TRBD1. Germline V lookup: CDR1 SGHRS, CDR2 YFSETQ. The trim removed 3 bases at V and 4 bases at J, leaving 10 bases unmatched. This CDR3 comprises 16 residues. The CDR3 sequence: CASSWPGQGSVYEQYF. In DNA form, the CDR3 reads TGCGCCAGCAGCTGGCCGGGACAGGGGTCTGTTTACGAGCAGTACTTC.

About this clonotype: Given a much more abundant clone one base away, this may be a read error. The chain uses TRBV20-1 and TRBJ2-7; no reliable D call. The germline V and J ends were trimmed by 4 bases and 0 bases, with 7 bases remaining between them. The CDR3 has 12 amino acids. Germline CDR1 DFQATT, CDR2 SNEGSKA (reference sequence). The CDR3 here is CSATLASYEQYF. The CDR3 DNA is TGCAGTGCTACTCTGGCCTCCTACGAGCAGTACTTC.